The 21 T cell receptor beta chains listed next were all sequenced from one sample in a study of blood T cell repertoires in COVID-19. Only in-frame clones appear in the TCRdb table, and some are missing; sequencing was by immunoSEQ multiplex PCR. The sample carries tens of thousands of clones, roughly 85% recorded once. The source material was peripheral blood. Receptors were obtained from a human donor in a cohort sampled during active COVID-19.

This chain links TRBV6-1 with TRBJ1-1, with D unresolved. The V end lost 3 bases, the J end lost 1 base, and 12 bases lay between the germline ends. The V gene's germline CDR1 is MNHNS and CDR2 SASEGT. This CDR3 contains 15 residues. CDR3 DNA sequence: TGTGCCAGCAGTGAGTTATTGGGGAGGAACACTGAAGCTTTCTTT. Translation: CASSELLGRNTEAFF.

This chain joins TRBV28 and TRBJ1-2; TRBD1 is a possible D gene (6 bases). This CDR3 spans 12 amino acids. Germline CDR1 reads MDHEN; CDR2 reads SYDVKM. V lost 1 base and J lost 13, with 13 bases in between. CDR3 residues: CASSLLQGNSTF. CDR3 coding DNA: TGTGCCAGCAGTTTATTACAGGGAAATTCCACCTTC.

The chain is built from TRBV19 and TRBJ1-3; no clear D. Trimming cost V 6 bases and J 4 bases, with 16 bases left between them. In germline, CDR1 is LNHDA, CDR2 SQIVND (reference sequence). This CDR3 spans 15 amino acids. The CDR3 spells CASSPLEATGNTIYF. Here the CDR3 DNA reads TGTGCCAGTAGCCCGCTTGAGGCGACGGGAAACACCATATATTTT.

V is TRBV5-6 and J is TRBJ1-2, with no clear D. Germline-derived CDR1 and CDR2 are SGHDT and YYEEEE. This CDR3 is built from 13 residues. V lost 2 bases, J lost 0 bases, and 5 bases lay in between. CDR3 amino acids: CASSFGPNYGYTF. CDR3 sequence (DNA): TGTGCCAGCAGCTTTGGGCCTAACTATGGCTACACCTTC.

The chain links TRBV14 to TRBJ2-2; TRBD2 might be the D (6 bases). Germline V gene lookup returns CDR1 SGHDN and CDR2 FVKESK. Trimming removed 1 base at V and 6 bases at J, with 24 bases between. The length of the CDR3 is 19 residues. CDR3 nucleotide sequence: TGTGCCAGCAGCCAAGGAGTTGATTGGGGGGACGGAAATCCCGGGGAGCTGTTTTTT. This codes for CASSQGVDWGDGNPGELFF.

The CDR3 region has the DNA TGTGCCAGCAGCCATGGCAGGGGGCATTCGATAGCTGAAGCTTTCTTT. It specifies CASSHGRGHSIAEAFF. The chain combines TRBV14 with TRBJ1-1; 8 bases agree with TRBD1. V gave up 3 bases and J gave up 6 bases; unmatched junction bases: 12. This CDR3 comprises 16 residues. In germline, CDR1 is SGHDN, CDR2 FVKESK.

The chain combines TRBV5-5 with TRBJ1-6; TRBD1 aligns across 7 bases. In germline, CDR1 is SGHKS, CDR2 YYEKEE (reference sequence). This CDR3 spans 16 amino acids. J gave up 6 bases and V 4 bases, and 10 bases lay outside the gene matches. CDR3 sequence (DNA): TGTGCCAGCAGCACCGCCCCCGGGACAGCTAATTCACCCCTCCACTTT. This sequence encodes CASSTAPGTANSPLHF.

The chain recombines TRBV7-2 with TRBJ2-5; possible D gene TRBD1, 6 bases. The CDR3 runs 16 residues. V lost 1 base, J lost 3 bases, and 15 bases lay in between. The germline gives CDR1 SGHTA, CDR2 FQGNSA. In DNA, the CDR3 is TGTGCCAGCAGCTTAGTGCAGGGGCCGGGAAAAGAGACCCAGTACTTC. It translates to CASSLVQGPGKETQYF.

The rearrangement links TRBV19 to TRBJ1-5, with a tentative D call TRBD1 (5 bases). CDR3 length equals 16 residues. Germline CDR1 reads LNHDA; CDR2 reads SQIVND (reference sequence). V dropped 9 bases and J dropped 3 bases, with 21 bases sitting between them. CDR3 DNA: TGTGCCAGCCAATTCGGGGGGTCGACCCTCAATCAGCCCCAGCATTTT. The encoded protein is CASQFGGSTLNQPQHF.

This clone occurred a few times. The gene calls are TRBV11-2 and TRBJ2-3; 8 nucleotides match TRBD2. Germline lookup yields CDR1 SGHAT and CDR2 FQNNGV. The junction had 13 bases not matched to a gene; V was cut back by 3 bases and J by 5 bases. The CDR3 runs to 17 residues. The CDR3 here is CASSFWGSGDVRDTQYF. For the CDR3, the DNA is TGTGCCAGCAGCTTCTGGGGTAGCGGGGACGTGCGAGATACGCAGTATTTT.

V is TRBV28 and J is TRBJ2-2; 9 bases agree with TRBD1. CDR3 size: 18 residues. Per germline, CDR1 MDHEN and CDR2 SYDVKM. Trimming at V came to 3 bases and at J to 5 bases, leaving 13 bases not matched to a gene. The CDR3 loop reads CASSFTPKTGGITGELFF. The CDR3 DNA reads as TGTGCCAGCAGTTTTACCCCCAAGACAGGGGGAATTACCGGGGAGCTGTTTTTT.

The J gene is TRBJ1-5, the V gene TRBV2; perhaps TRBD1 as D (6 bases). The V and J ends lost 6 bases and 3 bases respectively, with 15 bases between them. The CDR3 contains 15 residues. Germline assignment: CDR1 SNHLY and CDR2 FYNNEI. As DNA, the CDR3 is TGTGCCAGCAGATGGGAGGGGGTCACCAATCAGCCCCAGCATTTT. It encodes CASRWEGVTNQPQHF.

The chain carries TRBV28 and TRBJ1-1, with D possibly TRBD1 on 6 matching bases. This CDR3 contains 17 residues. Trimming shortened V by 9 bases and J by 1 base, and 24 bases separated the two germline ends. Germline loops: CDR1 MDHEN, CDR2 SYDVKM. CDR3 sequence: CASPRGGGHPGNTEAFF. The CDR3 DNA reads TGTGCCAGTCCGAGGGGCGGGGGGCACCCGGGGAACACTGAAGCTTTCTTT.

V usage is TRBV6-5 and J usage is TRBJ2-5; 9 bases are a match to TRBD1. CDR3 length: 15 amino acids. Germline-derived CDR1 and CDR2 are MNHEY and SVGAGI. V shed 8 bases and J 1 base; nucleotides not matched to a gene: 8. CDR3 residues: CASFAGTGSQETQYF. In DNA, the CDR3 is TGTGCCAGCTTCGCCGGGACAGGGTCCCAAGAGACCCAGTACTTC.

The DNA of the CDR3 is TGTGCCAGCAGAATATCGGGTGAAAAACTGTTTTTT. Its protein is CASRISGEKLFF. The chain is built from TRBV28 and TRBJ1-4; D not certain. V lost 6 bases, J lost 7 bases, and 9 bases lay in between. Germline CDR1 MDHEN, CDR2 SYDVKM. The CDR3 has 12 residues.

This sequence joins TRBV30 and TRBJ2-5; 9 bases match TRBD1. Germline trimming cut 2 bases from V and 5 bases from J; bases unmatched to any gene: 18. The CDR3 extends over 18 amino acids. Germline CDR1 GTSNPN, CDR2 SVGIG (reference sequence). CDR3 coding DNA: TGTGCCTGGAGTCCAAACCTCCCGGGACAGGGTATGAGGGAGACCCAGTACTTC. Translated: CAWSPNLPGQGMRETQYF.

The chain links TRBV3-1 (or the pseudogene TRBV3-2) to TRBJ1-2, with 8 bases matching TRBD1. After removal of 1 base from V and 7 bases from J, the junction contained 5 bases not matched to a gene. The germline CDR1 and CDR2 sequences are LGHDT and YNNKEL (reference sequence). The CDR3 extends over 14 amino acids. The CDR3 loop is CASSQADRGGGYTF. For the CDR3, the DNA is TGTGCCAGCAGCCAAGCCGACAGGGGAGGTGGCTACACCTTC.

The V gene is TRBV6-1, the J gene TRBJ2-5, with 7 bases aligning to TRBD1. This CDR3 comprises 14 residues. The germline V gene encodes CDR1 MNHNS and CDR2 SASEGT. The V gene end was trimmed by 3 bases and the J gene end by 4 bases; junction bases not matched to a gene: 5. The CDR3 sequence is CASSDGQDAETQYF. DNA of the CDR3: TGTGCCAGCAGTGACGGACAGGACGCAGAGACCCAGTACTTC.

The chain carries TRBV7-2 and TRBJ1-4, with 10 bases lining up with TRBD1. J gave up 7 bases and V 4 bases, and 12 bases lay outside the gene matches. Per the germline V gene, CDR1 is SGHTA and CDR2 is FQGNSA. The CDR3 sequence is 17 residues long. In DNA form, the CDR3 reads TGTGCCAGCAGCTCCCGGGACAGGGGCTTCCTGGGTGAAAAACTGTTTTTT. Translated: CASSSRDRGFLGEKLFF.

The chain carries TRBV28 and TRBJ2-1; possible D gene TRBD2, 6 bases. The CDR3 is 17 residues long. V dropped 1 base and J dropped 5 bases, with 18 bases sitting between them. Germline CDR1 MDHEN, CDR2 SYDVKM. As DNA, the CDR3 is TGTGCCAGCAGTTTATCTCAGTGGGCGGGAAAACACAATGAGCAGTTCTTC. Translated: CASSLSQWAGKHNEQFF.

The chain recombines TRBV28 with TRBJ1-2; no firm D call. This CDR3 has 14 amino acids. Germline CDR1 reads MDHEN; CDR2 reads SYDVKM. V shed 3 bases and J shed 2 bases, with 10 bases lying between them. The CDR3 region is CASSFAVRNYGYTF. Here the CDR3 DNA reads TGTGCCAGCAGTTTCGCTGTGCGAAACTATGGCTACACCTTC.